This T cell receptor (beta chain) is drawn from a study of blood T cell repertoires in COVID-19. Study background: Sources were T cells, B-cell-depleted T cells, or PBMCs; the material itself was cDNA or gDNA.

Seattle-derived patients entered the study during active infection and were followed longitudinally. In the authors' workflow: From reference gene primer amplification, estimates of nucleated cell counts were derived. Here immunoSEQ multiplex PCR was the method, and the copy in TCRdb shows in-frame clones only, minus some. V and J calls plus clone size are reproduced from that table; the DNA served to infer D and trimming. The sample has a few hundred thousand clones; 88% are singletons. The CDR3 runs 14 residues. Trimming took 0 bases from V and 4 from J, leaving 7 bases between them. The germline gives CDR1 SGHTA, CDR2 FQGNSA.

The TCR was taken from a woman in her forties or fifties with COVID-19, enrolled during active disease. The chain combines TRBV7-2 with TRBJ2-1; D unresolved. The sample was peripheral blood. The DNA of the CDR3 is TGTGCCAGCAGCTTAGCCCCACGGTACAATGAGCAGTTCTTC. Its translation: CASSLAPRYNEQFF.